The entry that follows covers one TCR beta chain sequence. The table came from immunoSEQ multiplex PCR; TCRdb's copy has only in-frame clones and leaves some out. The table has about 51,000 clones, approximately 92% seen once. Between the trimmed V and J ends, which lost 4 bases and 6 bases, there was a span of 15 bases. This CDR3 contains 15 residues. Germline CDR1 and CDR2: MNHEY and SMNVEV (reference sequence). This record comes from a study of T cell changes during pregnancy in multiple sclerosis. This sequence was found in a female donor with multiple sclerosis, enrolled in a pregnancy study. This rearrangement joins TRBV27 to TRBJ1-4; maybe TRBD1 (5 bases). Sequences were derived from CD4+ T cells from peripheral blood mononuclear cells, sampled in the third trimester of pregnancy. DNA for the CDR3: TGTGCCAGCAGTTCCCGGGGGGTCTTTCATGAAAAACTGTTTTTT. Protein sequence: CASSSRGVFHEKLFF.